This entry lists 7 T cell receptor beta chains sequenced from one sample in a study of prognosis after radiotherapy for stage I lung cancer. Genomic DNA was the source, and TCR beta CDR3 was amplified from it by two-round multiplex PCR. Amplification during the initial PCR round employed primers specific to each TRBV and TRBJ gene. TCRdb called the multiplex PCR reads again in MiXCR, with one record for every CDR3 protein. The sample shows approximately 35,000 distinct CDR3 sequences, around 35% of them seen only once. The sample here was PBMCs, taken before or after stereotactic body radiation therapy (not recorded which). These receptors were obtained from a donor over 45 with non-small cell lung cancer.

The chain joins TRBV28 to TRBJ2-3, with D possibly TRBD1 on 6 matching bases. The CDR3 covers 15 residues. CDR1 is MDHEN and CDR2 is SYDVKM in the germline V gene. Trimming cost V 7 bases and J 2 bases, with 16 bases left between them. Here the CDR3 reads CASKQGGHITDTQYF. CDR3 nucleotides: TGTGCCAGCAAACAAGGGGGACACATCACAGATACGCAGTATTTT.

In regard to this clonotype: At one boundary the junction diverges from the germline segment, which might be a read error. The chain has TRBV3-1 and TRBJ2-2, with a tentative D call TRBD2 (7 bases). The germline V gene has CDR1 LGHDT and CDR2 YNNKEL (reference sequence). The CDR3 is 15 residues long. The CDR3 DNA reads TGTGCCAGCAGCAAAGGACGGGGGGCGACCGTGGAGCTGTTTTTT. Protein product: CASSKGRGATVELFF.

This clonotype was counted ten times or more. The junction differs from germline at one of its ends, possibly a read error. The rearrangement uses TRBV6-4 and TRBJ2-2; TRBD2 aligns across 12 bases. There are 17 residues in the CDR3. Germline CDR1 reads MRHNA; CDR2 reads SNTAGT. CDR3 nucleotide sequence: TGTGCCAGCAGTTACTCTAGCGGGGGGGCGTTTGGCGGGGAGCTGTTTTTT. It yields the protein CASSYSSGGAFGGELFF.

V gene TRBV2 combines with J gene TRBJ2-7, with 7 bases that match TRBD1. Per germline, CDR1 SNHLY and CDR2 FYNNEI. With V trimmed by 7 bases and J by 1 base, 10 bases remained unmatched. The CDR3 runs 15 residues. CDR3 DNA sequence: TGTGCCAGCATAGAAGACAGGGATACATCCTACGAGCAGTACTTC. It specifies CASIEDRDTSYEQYF.

In its sample, this clonotype was seen many times. The gene calls are TRBV20-1 and TRBJ1-4; the D is unclear. The CDR3 spans 17 residues. Trimming shortened V by 6 bases and J by 0 bases, and 20 bases separated the two germline ends. Germline assignment: CDR1 DFQATT and CDR2 SNEGSKA (reference sequence). CDR3 DNA sequence: TGCAGTGCCCAACCTTTACGTGAAGTTGCAACTAATGAAAAACTGTTTTTT. This codes for CSAQPLREVATNEKLFF.

The chain is built from TRBV6-4 and TRBJ1-2, with a possible D match to TRBD1 (6 bases). The CDR3 has 12 residues. The germline V and J ends were trimmed by 3 bases and 9 bases, with 11 bases remaining between them. The V gene's germline CDR1 is MRHNA and CDR2 SNTAGT. The CDR3 is CASSEEGVSYTF. The CDR3 region has the DNA TGTGCCAGCAGTGAGGAGGGGGTTAGCTACACCTTC.

This clonotype showed up many times. The CDR3 here is CASSPVGGLAGGSSYNEQFF. The CDR3 DNA is TGTGCCAGCAGCCCAGTAGGGGGACTAGCGGGGGGGAGCTCCTACAATGAGCAGTTCTTC. The chain employs TRBV11-2 and TRBJ2-1; 16 nucleotides line up with TRBD2. The CDR3 runs to 20 residues. CDR1 and CDR2 from the germline V gene are SGHAT and FQNNGV. J gave up 0 bases and V 5 bases, and 10 bases lay outside the gene matches.